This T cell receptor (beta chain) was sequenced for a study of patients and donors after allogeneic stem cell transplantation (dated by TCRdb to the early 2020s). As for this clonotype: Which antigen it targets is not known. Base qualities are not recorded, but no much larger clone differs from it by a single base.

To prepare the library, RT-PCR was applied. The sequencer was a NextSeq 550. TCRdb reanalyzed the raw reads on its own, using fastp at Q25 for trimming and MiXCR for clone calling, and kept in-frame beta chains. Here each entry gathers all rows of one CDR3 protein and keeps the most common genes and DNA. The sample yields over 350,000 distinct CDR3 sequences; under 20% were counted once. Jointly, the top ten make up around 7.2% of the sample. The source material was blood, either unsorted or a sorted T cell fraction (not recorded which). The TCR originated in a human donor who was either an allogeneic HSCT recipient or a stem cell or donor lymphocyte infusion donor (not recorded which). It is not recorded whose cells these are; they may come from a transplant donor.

DNA sequence: TGCAGTGCTGCAAGAGGTGAGCAGTTCTTC. This translates into CSAARGEQFF. The chain is encoded by TRBV20-1 joined to TRBJ2-1, with the D segment identity uncertain. CDR1 and CDR2, looked up from the germline V gene (reference sequence), are DFQATT and SNEGSKA. The V end loses 5 bases and the J end loses 9 bases, and a stretch of 8 bases separates them. The CDR3 starts with the cysteine, ends with the phenylalanine, and has 10 residues. The entry retains the CDR3 DNA only, 30 bases that are in frame from base 1.